One and the same sample provided the 24 T cell receptor beta chains below, sequenced in a study of shared clonotypes between healthy human individuals. The protocol was immunoSEQ multiplex PCR, while the TCRdb copy is restricted to in-frame clones and leaves out a portion. The sample consists of roughly 500,000 clones, about four fifths of them appearing once. Sequenced: PBMCs. The receptors derive from a middle-aged woman in good health. Some clones in this sample may be carry-over from other donors' samples.

This rearrangement joins TRBV7-9 to TRBJ1-2; D remains unclear. V was cut by 2 bases and J by 4 bases, with 5 bases left in between. CDR1 and CDR2 (germline): SEHNR, FQNEAQ (reference sequence). The CDR3 spans 12 residues. DNA of the CDR3: TGTGCCAGCAGCTTACAGTCCTATGGCTACACCTTC. Its protein is CASSLQSYGYTF.

The gene calls are TRBV7-3 and TRBJ2-1; D possibly corresponds to TRBD2 (5 bases). This CDR3 spans 15 amino acids. The V end lost 4 bases, the J end lost 0 bases, and 10 bases lay between the germline ends. CDR1 is SGHTA, CDR2 FQGTGA, per germline. The CDR3 protein is CASSSLASSYNEQFF. The CDR3 DNA follows: TGTGCCAGCAGCTCCTTAGCGAGCTCCTACAATGAGCAGTTCTTC.

This rearrangement joins TRBV4-3 to TRBJ2-6; TRBD1 or TRBD2 may be the D gene (6 bases each). The CDR3 totals 17 residues. CDR1 is LGHNA, CDR2 YSLEER, per germline. Trimming left V 0 bases short and J 0 bases short, with 9 bases between. The CDR3 here is CASSQEGGGSGANVLTF. For the CDR3, the DNA is TGCGCCAGCAGCCAAGAAGGAGGGGGCTCTGGGGCCAACGTCCTGACTTTC.

V gene TRBV27 combines with J gene TRBJ2-7; 7 nucleotides agree with TRBD1. With V trimmed by 4 bases and J by 2 bases, 29 bases remained unmatched. This CDR3 contains 22 residues. Germline lookup yields CDR1 MNHEY and CDR2 SMNVEV (reference sequence). CDR3 in DNA: TGTGCCAGCAGTTCGTACATATACAGGGGTTTCGATTCGAGGGATACGCCCTACGAGCAGTACTTC. Protein sequence: CASSSYIYRGFDSRDTPYEQYF.

The V and J genes are TRBV6-5 and TRBJ2-7; possible D gene TRBD1, 5 bases. The V and J ends lost 8 bases and 5 bases respectively, with 13 bases between them. The CDR3 runs 12 residues. Germline V lookup: CDR1 MNHEY, CDR2 SVGAGI. In DNA, the CDR3 is TGTGCCAGCGGAAGGGGTGAGAACGAGCAGTACTTC. This codes for CASGRGENEQYF.

The genes are TRBV18 and TRBJ2-1; 9 nucleotides align to TRBD2. The germline V gene encodes CDR1 KGHSH and CDR2 LQKENI. This CDR3 is built from 16 residues. V shed 5 bases, J shed 2 bases, and the junction held 7 bases outside the gene matches. The CDR3 bases are TGTGCCAGCTCAGCGACCGGGACTAGCCCCTACAATGAGCAGTTCTTC. Residues: CASSATGTSPYNEQFF.

The gene calls are TRBV18 and TRBJ1-3; D not resolved. Trimming took 2 bases from V and 2 from J, leaving 16 bases between them. Germline V gene lookup returns CDR1 KGHSH and CDR2 LQKENI. This CDR3 contains 17 residues. The DNA for the CDR3 is TGTGCCAGCTCACCATCTTATACAACAACCGCTGGAAACACCATATATTTT. Translated, it gives CASSPSYTTTAGNTIYF.

The chain uses TRBV18 and TRBJ2-5; D could derive from TRBD1 or TRBD2 (5 bases each). V was trimmed by 1 base and J by 5 bases, leaving 14 bases between them. The germline CDR1 and CDR2 sequences are KGHSH and LQKENI. The length of the CDR3 is 15 residues. The CDR3: CASSPLQGAEETQYF. As DNA, the CDR3 is TGTGCCAGCTCACCACTCCAGGGAGCGGAGGAGACCCAGTACTTC.

The chain has TRBV5-4 and TRBJ2-5; 12 bases match TRBD2. V shed 4 bases, J shed 4 bases, and the junction held 5 bases outside the gene matches. The V gene's germline CDR1 is SGHNT and CDR2 YYREEE (reference sequence). The CDR3 consists of 15 residues. CDR3 nucleotide sequence: TGTGCCAGCAGCATGACTAGCGGGAGAGGAGAGACCCAGTACTTC. Amino acids: CASSMTSGRGETQYF.

The rearrangement uses TRBV5-4 and TRBJ1-1; D is unclear. CDR3 length: 13 amino acids. The V and J ends lost 1 base and 6 bases respectively, with 10 bases between them. In germline, CDR1 is SGHNT, CDR2 YYREEE (reference sequence). CDR3 DNA: TGTGCCAGCAGCTTGTCACATACCCCTGAAGCTTTCTTT. Encoded protein: CASSLSHTPEAFF.

The genes are TRBV29-1 and TRBJ2-3, with 9 bases aligning to TRBD1. Germline values: CDR1 SQVTM, CDR2 ANQGSEA. V lost 2 bases to trimming and J lost 4 bases; unmatched junction nucleotides: 4. The CDR3 is 14 residues long. CDR3 DNA sequence: TGCAGCGTTGAATCGACAGGGGGATCAGATACGCAGTATTTT. It specifies CSVESTGGSDTQYF.

The rearrangement links TRBV7-6 to TRBJ2-7; D is uncertain. CDR3 length equals 13 residues. The germline V gene encodes CDR1 SGHVS and CDR2 FNYEAQ. V shed 5 bases and J shed 5 bases, with 13 bases lying between them. The CDR3 DNA reads TGTGCCAGCAGCCCCTTTGCCCGCGACGAGCAGTACTTC. Protein: CASSPFARDEQYF.

A note on this clone: This could be a read error, since a much larger clone is one nucleotide away. The same CDR3 can be traced to other DNA sequences in this sample. This chain joins TRBV2 and TRBJ2-7; D is perhaps TRBD1 (5 bases). The germline V gene has CDR1 SNHLY and CDR2 FYNNEI. The CDR3 totals 14 residues. As DNA, the CDR3 is TGTGCCAGCAGTGACCGGGCGGACACCTACGAGCAATACTTC. This codes for CASSDRADTYEQYF.

V gene TRBV7-9 combines with J gene TRBJ2-7; a possible D gene is TRBD1 (6 bases). CDR3 size: 15 residues. The germline CDR1 and CDR2 sequences are SEHNR and FQNEAQ (reference sequence). Trimming took 4 bases from V and 0 from J, leaving 13 bases between them. CDR3 in DNA: TGTGCCAGCAGCTCCAGAGACAGGATCTCCTACGAGCAGTACTTC. It encodes CASSSRDRISYEQYF.

The genes are TRBV5-8 and TRBJ2-7; no clear D. The length of the CDR3 is 13 residues. The germline V gene has CDR1 SGHTS and CDR2 YDEGEE. V lost 2 bases and J lost 2, with 8 bases in between. DNA for the CDR3: TGTGCCAGCAGCTTCGGTAGCACCTACGAGCAGTACTTC. Its translation is CASSFGSTYEQYF.

The chain combines TRBV7-9 with TRBJ1-2; D unresolved. The V and J ends lost 6 bases and 2 bases respectively, with 16 bases between them. Germline V gives CDR1 SEHNR, CDR2 FQNEAQ (reference sequence). The CDR3 has 15 residues. The chain's CDR3 is CASRDGRAANYGYTF. The CDR3 bases are TGTGCCAGCAGAGATGGGAGGGCGGCCAACTATGGCTACACCTTC.

The chain uses TRBV27 and TRBJ1-5; 7 positions agree with TRBD1. The CDR3 extends over 15 amino acids. Looked up from germline, CDR1 is MNHEY and CDR2 is SMNVEV (reference sequence). V lost 4 bases to trimming and J lost 1 base; unmatched junction nucleotides: 4. CDR3 amino acids: CASSSSTGSNQPQHF. The CDR3 DNA is TGTGCCAGCAGTTCATCGACAGGGAGCAATCAGCCCCAGCATTTT.

This clone was recorded only once. The gene calls are TRBV10-3 and TRBJ1-5; a possible D gene is TRBD1 (5 bases). There are 14 residues in the CDR3. Germline assignment: CDR1 ENHRY and CDR2 SYGVKD. Trimming shortened V by 8 bases and J by 0 bases, and 11 bases separated the two germline ends. The CDR3 DNA is TGTGCCATCTCGGGGCAGACTAGCAATCAGCCCCAGCATTTT. It yields the protein CAISGQTSNQPQHF.

The chain carries TRBV19 and TRBJ2-2; 10 bases are shared with TRBD2. The CDR3 spans 15 residues. Per germline, CDR1 LNHDA and CDR2 SQIVND (reference sequence). V trimming: 7 bases; J trimming: 5 bases; junction bases outside the gene matches: 7. CDR3 sequence: CASTLSGRGTGELFF. The CDR3, as DNA: TGTGCCAGTACCTTAAGCGGGAGGGGGACCGGGGAGCTGTTTTTT.

This clone was counted once. The chain is built from TRBV18 and TRBJ2-5; D may be TRBD1 (7 bases). Per the germline V gene, CDR1 is KGHSH and CDR2 is LQKENI. V was pared by 6 bases and J by 5 bases, with 19 bases between. This CDR3 region has 15 residues. The CDR3 nucleotides read TGTGCCAGCTCTCGCGGCAGGGGGGTCGAGGAGACCCAGTACTTC. It encodes CASSRGRGVEETQYF.

The chain links TRBV19 to TRBJ1-5, with D maybe TRBD1 (5 bases). The CDR3 loop spans 19 amino acids. The V end was cut by 4 bases, the J end by 0 bases, with 22 bases between. Germline V gives CDR1 LNHDA, CDR2 SQIVND (reference sequence). Here the CDR3 reads CASSTPGHLDGYSNQPQHF. CDR3 sequence (DNA): TGTGCCAGTAGTACCCCGGGGCACCTGGATGGGTATAGCAATCAGCCCCAGCATTTT. Full variable domain (outside the CDR3, taken from reference TRBV19 and TRBJ1-5): DGGITQSPKYLFRKEGQNVTLSCEQNLNHDAMYWYRQDPGQGLRLIYYSQIVNDFQKGDIAEGYSVSREKKESFPLTVTSAQKNPTAFYLCASSTPGHLDGYSNQPQHFGDGTRLSIL.

Concerning this clone itself: Other DNA sequences within the sample encode an identical CDR3. This chain links TRBV5-1 with TRBJ2-2; D might be TRBD1 or TRBD2, each matching 5 bases. The V gene's germline CDR1 is SGHRS and CDR2 YFSETQ. With 2 bases removed from V and 0 bases from J, the gap between germline ends came to 8 bases. This CDR3 is built from 15 residues. The CDR3 DNA is TGCGCCAGCAGCTTCGGGACGGCGAACACCGGGGAGCTGTTTTTT. This codes for CASSFGTANTGELFF.

Of note for this clone: Sequence at one end of the junction differs from germline and may be a read error. The chain carries TRBV19 and TRBJ2-3; maybe TRBD2 (6 bases). The CDR3 sequence is 16 residues long. Per the germline V gene, CDR1 is LNHDA and CDR2 is SQIVND (reference sequence). CDR3 sequence reads: CASSLETSYVSDTQYF. DNA for the CDR3: TGTGCCAGTAGTTTAGAGACTAGTTACGTCTCAGATACGCAGTATTTT.

This clone was recorded once. The rearrangement uses TRBV9 and TRBJ2-7; D unresolved. V lost 1 base, J lost 0 bases, and 14 bases lay in between. The germline V gene encodes CDR1 SGDLS and CDR2 YYNGEE. This CDR3 comprises 16 residues. CDR3 loop: CASSVNSRENSYEQYF. CDR3 nucleotides: TGTGCCAGCAGCGTAAACTCTAGAGAAAACTCCTACGAGCAGTACTTC.